The TCR beta chain under discussion was sequenced for a study of persistence of HIV-infected CD4 T cells. Findings and caveats of the study: Degenerate expanded CDR3beta sequences were enriched among CMV- and Gag-responding cells. TCRbeta richness was lower in CMV- and Gag-responding cells than in anti-CD3/anti-CD28-responding cells.

Cells were stimulated with overlapping HIV-1 Gag 15-mer peptides. Sorting of responding CD4+ T cells relied on upregulated CD40 ligand together with CD69. Donors had CD4+ T cell counts above 400 cells/uL and were CMV-seropositive. This was the immunoSEQ version 4 assay in survey mode. Each sample used up to about 1 ug genomic DNA diluted to about 10 ng/uL. Measured with immunoSEQ multiplex PCR; TCRdb has only the in-frame clones, and not every one. Here the sample spans under 40,000 clones, 70% being singletons. Germline V gene lookup returns CDR1 LNHDA and CDR2 SQIVND (reference sequence). The V gene lost 1 base and the J gene lost 0 bases, with 16 bases spanning the gap. The CDR3 runs to 19 residues. Of note for this clone: Its antigen is not identified.

The rearrangement uses TRBV19 and TRBJ2-6, with TRBD1 as a possible D gene (6 bases). The specimen was CD4+ T cells sorted from PBMCs after roughly 17-hour stimulation, collected from a patient who received antiretroviral therapy. The origin of this receptor is an adult man with HIV who was CMV-seropositive. The CDR3 DNA follows: TGTGCCAGTAGTATAGGACAGGAAGAACAACTCTCTGGGGCCAACGTCCTGACTTTC. It codes for CASSIGQEEQLSGANVLTF.